The text below deals with one TCR beta chain. Its antigen is not known. Using RNA transcripts as the source, TCR beta CDR3 regions were amplified. The HTBI primer set was used in a first-round RT-PCR of the TCR CDR3. MiXCR, run by TCRdb on the multiplex PCR reads, gives a single entry per CDR3 protein. This sample has 300,000 to 350,000 distinct CDR3 sequences, with around 18% found just once. The source of the sample is a study of T cells in Graves' hyperthyroidism and ophthalmopathy. In the study overall: Peripheral blood was secured at the point of initial diagnosis, before any treatment. General study findings and limits: Blood also carried most thyroid clonotypes expanded above 0.001.

What was sequenced was blood. The origin of this receptor is a middle-aged woman with Graves' ophthalmopathy.

DNA for the CDR3: TGTGCCAGCAGCTACGGGACCATCCACCAAGAGACCCAGTACTTC. It specifies CASSYGTIHQETQYF. The rearrangement links TRBV7-2 to TRBJ2-5; D possibly uses TRBD1 or TRBD2 (5 bases each). This CDR3 contains 15 residues. V was shortened by 4 bases and J by 0 bases, with 12 bases between the two germline ends. The germline V gene has CDR1 SGHTA and CDR2 FQGNSA.